These T cell receptor beta chains were read from a single sample in a study of cytomegalovirus exposure and HLA in healthy donors. Here immunoSEQ multiplex PCR was the method, and the copy in TCRdb shows in-frame clones only, minus some. The sample includes roughly 99,000 clones, 77% of them seen just once. Sequenced: PBMCs. These receptors all stem from a male donor in good health and CMV-seronegative. The CDR3 runs from the conserved cysteine through the conserved F or W. Only some rows state a clone size, as once, few, many or a class for expanded clones.

j_call | v_call | clone_size | cdr3_aa
TRBJ1-4 | TRBV7-3 | . | CASSLRGGLGEKLFF
TRBJ2-7 | TRBV10-2 | . | CASSEWSGSPNYEQYF
TRBJ2-1 | TRBV18 | . | CASSPRDRGTLNEQFF
TRBJ2-1 | TRBV27 | . | CASSLFMGLADYNEQFF
TRBJ1-2 | TRBV6-5 | few | CASSYAGGYGYTF
TRBJ1-2 | TRBV18 | . | CASSPSNTGTYGYTF
TRBJ2-5 | TRBV15 | . | CATSSQPGQGGGGEETQYF
TRBJ2-1 | TRBV6-4 | . | CASSEDSGRALNEQFF
TRBJ2-5 | TRBV11-3 | . | CASSLGASGRAETQYF
TRBJ1-1 | TRBV15 | . | CATSRNRGETEAFF
TRBJ2-7 | TRBV28 | . | CASSSLAESYEQYF
TRBJ2-5 | TRBV5-1 | . | CASSLGDRGGETQYF
TRBJ1-2 | TRBV30 | . | CAWRSPGGANYGYTF
TRBJ2-7 | TRBV7-8 | . | CASSPSYEQYF
TRBJ1-1 | TRBV10-1 | once | CASSRQPNTEAFF
TRBJ2-7 | TRBV4-1 | . | CASSPGLAGAYEQYF
TRBJ2-5 | TRBV7-9 | . | CASSLVGLAVQETQYF
TRBJ1-1 | TRBV19 | few | CASRPMRGQEAFF
TRBJ2-3 | TRBV6-1 | . | CASGKTRDTQYF
TRBJ2-6 | TRBV23-1 | . | CASSPNRGRSGANVLTF
TRBJ2-3 | TRBV29-1 | . | CSAEVDSTDTQYF
TRBJ2-7 | TRBV7-6 | . | CASSSEGVSEQYF
TRBJ2-2 | TRBV5-1 | . | CASSLAGEGNTGELFF
TRBJ1-2 | TRBV19 | . | CASSRDSNYGYTF
TRBJ2-7 | TRBV19 | . | CASSMGTGAYEQYF
TRBJ2-1 | TRBV20-1 | . | CSAHLTREQFF
TRBJ1-5 | TRBV7-2 | . | CASSSTATGNQPQHF
TRBJ2-6 | TRBV6-5 | . | CASSYPQVSGANVLTF
TRBJ1-1 | TRBV4-1 | . | CASSLSETGNTEAFF
TRBJ2-5 | TRBV7-7 | . | CASSLFFQSGETQYF
TRBJ2-1 | TRBV7-3 | . | CASSLTTAGGGIEQFF
TRBJ1-2 | TRBV28 | . | CASTPGQSRSYGYTF